The source of this T cell receptor (beta chain) is a study of T cells after yellow fever vaccination. As for the study in general: SMART-Seq v4 Ultra Low Input handled preparation of low-cell-number fractions. Notes on the study in general: Weaker, the secondary response had a peak occurring faster, on day 5 versus 15. Contamination of FACS-sorted repertoires by abundant clonotypes from the bulk population could occur.

The CDR3 spans 14 residues. A process of 5'RACE template switching, which added a universal primer site and UMIs, was used to make TCR cDNA. TCRdb itself ran the 5' RACE reads through MiXCR, one entry per CDR3 protein. The sample consists of hundreds of thousands of distinct CDR3 sequences, around an eighth of them appearing once. Notes on this clonotype: Antigen: not known.

The sequencing used PBMCs, collected on the day of the yellow fever booster vaccination. The chain combines TRBV21-1 with TRBJ1-5; the table assigns TRBD1, which was not confirmed against the DNA. TRBV21-1 is given as a pseudogene. This TCR came from a man aged 25-40 years who received the YFV17D yellow fever vaccine. The CDR3 loop reads CASRKDRGDQPQHF. CDR3 DNA: TGTGCCAGCAGGAAGGACAGGGGAGATCAGCCCCAGCATTTT.